This TCR beta chain was documented in a study of cytomegalovirus exposure and HLA in healthy donors. Points from the study as a whole: Later, TCR association rates were found to vary by HLA locus, highest for DRB1 and lowest for HLA-C. The HLA-A and HLA-B alleles of most subjects were reportedly predicted accurately from TCR beta sequences. Among immune exposure information, only CMV serostatus was available.

Primers: 60 Vbeta forward and 13 Jbeta reverse. Per the authors' pipeline: Among the unique TCR beta chains that a later analysis counted, around 72 million in all, roughly 9.9 million were shared. TCRdb keeps only in-frame clones here, not all; method: immunoSEQ multiplex PCR. The V and J calls and clone size are taken from that table; D and trimming were inferred from the DNA. The sample lists 55,000 to 70,000 clones, roughly two thirds occurring once. On this clone itself: Its specificity is not known.

The J segment lost 3 bases and the V segment lost 5 bases, leaving 3 bases of the junction unmatched. This CDR3 region has 13 residues. CDR1 is SGHTA, CDR2 FQGTGA, per germline. The chain has TRBV7-3 and TRBJ2-7, with TRBD2 matching 8 bases. The source of this sequence is a woman aged 45-60 years in good health and CMV-seronegative. Material: PBMCs. The CDR3 nucleotides read TGTGCCAGCAGCGGGGGACTAGGCTACGAGCAGTACTTC. Protein: CASSGGLGYEQYF.